The entry below gives a single T cell receptor (beta chain) sequence along with its context. TCRdb keeps only in-frame clones here, not all; method: immunoSEQ multiplex PCR. Counted here are fewer than 400,000 clones, 67% occurring once; the ten biggest clones make up 6% to 6.5%. This sample is part of a study of cytotoxic CD8 clonotypes in ibrutinib-treated CLL. This CDR3 is 13 amino acids long. V was shortened by 6 bases and J by 7 bases, with 15 bases between the two germline ends. Germline CDR1 reads SQVTM; CDR2 reads ANQGSEA. The sample here was PBMCs, taken after 36 months of ibrutinib treatment. V is TRBV29-1 and J is TRBJ1-4; D might be TRBD1 (5 bases). The clonotype was recovered from a human donor with chronic lymphocytic leukemia. CDR3 DNA sequence: TGCAGCGTGTCGGGACGAGGAGGTGAAAAACTGTTTTTT. This translates into CSVSGRGGEKLFF.